Below, 3 T cell receptor beta chains from the same sample are listed, as sequenced in a study of shared clonotypes between healthy human individuals. Here immunoSEQ multiplex PCR was the method, and the copy in TCRdb shows in-frame clones only, minus some. The sample carries about 1.5 million clones, 95% to 97% recorded once. The sample consisted of naive CD4+ T cells sorted from blood. As to subset: CD45RA+ positively selected. The receptors derive from a man aged 25-45 years in good health.

V usage is TRBV6-4 and J usage is TRBJ1-1; D is unclear. The germline V gene encodes CDR1 MRHNA and CDR2 SNTAGT. The CDR3 is 13 amino acids. Trimming took off 6 bases at V and 1 base at J, with 9 bases between the two ends. This chain's CDR3 is CASSVTPNTEAFF. The CDR3 DNA reads TGTGCCAGCAGCGTAACACCGAACACTGAAGCTTTCTTT.

The chain employs TRBV11-2 and TRBJ2-2; D not certain. The V and J ends lost 4 bases and 9 bases respectively, with 21 bases between them. Per germline, CDR1 SGHAT and CDR2 FQNNGV. The CDR3 is 16 residues long. This CDR3 is CASSSSSRRARWELFF. The CDR3, as DNA: TGTGCCAGCAGCTCCTCCTCCCGACGGGCTAGGTGGGAGCTGTTTTTT.

The V call is TRBV7-2, the J call TRBJ2-2; D is possibly TRBD1 (6 bases). The CDR3 spans 15 residues. Germline-derived CDR1 and CDR2 are SGHTA and FQGNSA. Trimming removed 1 base from V and 7 bases from J, with 13 bases in between. The CDR3: CASSLGQALHGELFF. The CDR3 coding sequence is TGTGCCAGCAGCTTAGGACAGGCCTTGCACGGGGAGCTGTTTTTT.